These 31 T cell receptor beta chains came from one sample sequenced in a study of PD-L1 blockade in urothelial cancer listed by TCRdb under 2017. In the paper's terms, the time point label means: pretreatment peripheral blood. Library preparation employed the immunoSEQ multiplex PCR assay. Held by TCRdb, this immuneACCESS table contains in-frame sequences only and omits some clones. Under half of the omission traces to an unresolved V gene where checked; the cause of the rest is unknown. This sample comprises approximately 79,000 clones, 85% of them detected only once. The top ten clonotypes cover roughly 6.6% of the sample. The input for sequencing was PBMCs, taken around atezolizumab (anti-PD-L1) treatment. These receptors all stem from a man aged 35-49 years with urothelial cancer.

The CDR3 nucleotides read TGCAGTGCCAGTGAGGGAAAGCAGTTCTTC. It translates to CSASEGKQFF. The chain recombines TRBV20-1 with TRBJ2-1; possible D gene TRBD2, 5 bases. CDR1 and CDR2 (germline): DFQATT, SNEGSKA (reference sequence). The ends were cut back, 6 bases at V and 11 bases at J, with 11 bases in the middle. This CDR3 is built from 10 residues.

The V and J genes are TRBV19 and TRBJ1-5; a possible D gene is TRBD1 (6 bases). Looked up from germline, CDR1 is LNHDA and CDR2 is SQIVND (reference sequence). The CDR3 is made up of 18 amino acids. The V and J ends lost 2 bases and 4 bases respectively, with 21 bases between them. Here the CDR3 reads CASSITYAGQGPNQPQHF. The CDR3 DNA follows: TGTGCCAGTAGTATAACCTATGCTGGGCAGGGGCCGAATCAGCCCCAGCATTTT.

The CDR3 reads CASYKIEESTDTQYF. CDR3 sequence (DNA): TGTGCCAGCTATAAAATAGAGGAGAGCACAGATACGCAGTATTTT. The rearrangement links TRBV2 to TRBJ2-3; no definite D call. From germline, CDR1 is SNHLY and CDR2 FYNNEI. This CDR3 is 15 amino acids long. Trimming stripped 8 bases from V and 0 bases from J, with 15 bases between.

This chain links TRBV9 with TRBJ2-1; D is unclear. V dropped 0 bases and J dropped 3 bases, with 4 bases sitting between them. The CDR3 spans 13 residues. Per the germline V gene, CDR1 is SGDLS and CDR2 is YYNGEE. CDR3 coding DNA: TGTGCCAGCAGCGTAGGCGACTACAATGAGCAGTTCTTC. Its protein is CASSVGDYNEQFF.

The chain employs TRBV15 and TRBJ1-2, with 7 bases that match TRBD1. The CDR3 is 15 amino acids. Germline CDR1 LNHNV, CDR2 YYDKDF (reference sequence). V was pared by 2 bases and J by 3 bases, with 6 bases of the junction left unmatched. The CDR3 loop is CATSRPQGKDYGYTF. The CDR3, as DNA: TGTGCCACCAGCAGACCACAGGGGAAGGACTATGGCTACACCTTC.

This clone turned up a few times. This chain joins TRBV4-1 and TRBJ2-3; D unresolved. From germline, CDR1 is MGHRA and CDR2 YSYEKL. CDR3 length equals 17 residues. Trimming removed 1 base from V and 2 bases from J, with 16 bases in between. CDR3 sequence: CASSQGYRPWATDTQYF. The CDR3 DNA reads as TGCGCCAGCAGCCAAGGGTATAGGCCGTGGGCCACAGATACGCAGTATTTT.

The V call is TRBV5-6, the J call TRBJ1-5; D is undetermined. This CDR3 is 15 amino acids long. Germline CDR1 and CDR2: SGHDT and YYEEEE. Trimming stripped 2 bases from V and 4 bases from J, with 13 bases between. The CDR3 sequence is CASSFRTSGNQPQHF. As DNA, the CDR3 is TGTGCCAGCAGCTTTCGAACAAGCGGGAATCAGCCCCAGCATTTT.

V gene TRBV29-1 combines with J gene TRBJ1-1; 9 nucleotides align to TRBD1. After removal of 5 bases from V and 1 base from J, the junction contained 11 bases not matched to a gene. Germline CDR1 is SQVTM and CDR2 is ANQGSEA. The CDR3 spans 16 residues. CDR3 in DNA: TGCAGCGTTTCCGGGACAGGGAATAATAAGAACACTGAAGCTTTCTTT. As protein: CSVSGTGNNKNTEAFF.

This clone has more than one count but fewer than ten. The chain joins TRBV7-9 to TRBJ2-7; TRBD2 is a possible D gene (5 bases). Trimming cost V 10 bases and J 6 bases, with 22 bases left between them. This CDR3 spans 14 amino acids. Germline lookup yields CDR1 SEHNR and CDR2 FQNEAQ (reference sequence). CDR3 residues: CAIDTRGGLGEQYF. The CDR3 region has the DNA TGTGCCATCGATACTCGGGGTGGTCTTGGCGAGCAGTACTTC.

The chain joins TRBV27 to TRBJ1-2, with 8 bases aligning to TRBD1. CDR3 length: 15 residues. J was trimmed by 8 bases and V by 6 bases; bases with no gene match: 14. Per germline, CDR1 MNHEY and CDR2 SMNVEV (reference sequence). CDR3 residues: CASRDGVRQGRGYTF. The CDR3 region has the DNA TGTGCCAGCAGGGATGGCGTTCGACAGGGGAGGGGCTACACCTTC.

This clone was observed a handful of times. The rearrangement joins TRBV5-6 to TRBJ2-5; TRBD2 matches at 15 bases. CDR1 SGHDT and CDR2 YYEEEE come from the germline V gene. V trimming: 2 bases; J trimming: 5 bases; junction bases outside the gene matches: 10. There are 18 residues in the CDR3. CDR3 sequence (DNA): TGTGCCAGCAGCTTTGGGACTAGCGGGAGGCGTACCGGGGAGACCCAGTACTTC. It codes for CASSFGTSGRRTGETQYF.

CDR3 loop: CASSLSVRAEQFF. CDR3 coding DNA: TGTGCCAGCAGTTTATCGGTGCGGGCTGAGCAGTTCTTC. V and J are TRBV27 and TRBJ2-1; perhaps TRBD2 as D (5 bases). The CDR3 length is 13 residues. V lost 0 bases, J lost 9 bases, and 9 bases lay in between. Per the germline V gene, CDR1 is MNHEY and CDR2 is SMNVEV (reference sequence).

The chain links TRBV28 to TRBJ2-1; TRBD2 might be the D (5 bases). V lost 8 bases and J 7 bases, leaving 15 bases between the germline ends. Germline V CDR1 and CDR2: MDHEN, SYDVKM. This CDR3 region has 13 residues. CDR3 DNA: TGTGCCAGCCACCCGGGGAGTCTGAATGAGCAGTTCTTC. It is translated as CASHPGSLNEQFF.

The gene calls are TRBV5-1 and TRBJ1-1; 7 nucleotides line up with TRBD1. The CDR3 is 15 amino acids. Per germline, CDR1 SGHRS and CDR2 YFSETQ. After removal of 0 bases from V and 5 bases from J, the junction contained 7 bases not matched to a gene. DNA for the CDR3: TGCGCCAGCAGCTTGGCAGGGGGTGTTGGTACTGAAGCTTTCTTT. This translates into CASSLAGGVGTEAFF.

This clone was counted a few times. The chain couples TRBV5-4 to TRBJ1-2; weak D call: TRBD1 (6 bases). The CDR3 length is 14 residues. The V end lost 0 bases, the J end lost 2 bases, and 8 bases lay between the germline ends. CDR1 SGHNT and CDR2 YYREEE come from the germline V gene (reference sequence). CDR3: CASSLETGNYGYTF. In nucleotides, the CDR3 is TGTGCCAGCAGCTTGGAGACAGGAAACTATGGCTACACCTTC.

This chain joins TRBV6-5 and TRBJ2-1; perhaps TRBD2 as D (5 bases). The germline V gene encodes CDR1 MNHEY and CDR2 SVGAGI. This CDR3 contains 14 residues. The V and J ends lost 2 bases and 6 bases respectively, with 11 bases between them. The CDR3 nucleotides are TGTGCCAGCAGTTACAGAGCGGCGTCCAATGAGCAGTTCTTC. This codes for CASSYRAASNEQFF.

This chain links TRBV5-1 with TRBJ2-2; 11 bases are shared with TRBD2. This CDR3 contains 16 residues. CDR1 is SGHRS, CDR2 YFSETQ, per germline. V was clipped by 2 bases and J by 5 bases; unmatched bases: 5. The CDR3 is CASSLLAGVLTGELFF. The CDR3 region has the DNA TGCGCCAGCAGCTTACTAGCGGGAGTTTTAACCGGGGAGCTGTTTTTT.

The count of this clone is one. This chain links TRBV10-3 with TRBJ1-1, with 7 positions matching TRBD1. V lost 5 bases and J lost 1; bases outside the gene matches: 4. CDR3 length: 14 amino acids. Germline V lookup: CDR1 ENHRY, CDR2 SYGVKD. The DNA of the CDR3 is TGTGCCATCAGTAAGGGACAGTCGAACACTGAAGCTTTCTTT. Translating gives CAISKGQSNTEAFF.

This clone came up a few times. The rearrangement joins TRBV7-9 to TRBJ1-2, with TRBD1 identical over 7 bases. With 5 bases clipped from V and 4 bases from J, the junction kept 4 bases outside the gene matches. CDR1 and CDR2 (germline): SEHNR, FQNEAQ (reference sequence). This CDR3 is built from 13 residues. CDR3 region: CASSPSGGYGYTF. The CDR3 nucleotides read TGTGCCAGCAGCCCTTCAGGGGGCTATGGCTACACCTTC. The whole variable domain, filled in from reference TRBV7-9 and TRBJ1-2, reads DTGVSQNPRHKITKRGQNVTFRCDPISEHNRLYWYRQTLGQGPEFLTYFQNEAQLEKSRLLSDRFSAERPKGSFSTLEIQRTEQGDSAMYLCASSPSGGYGYTFGSGTRLTVV.

The chain combines TRBV28 with TRBJ1-2; 10 positions match TRBD1. The germline V gene has CDR1 MDHEN and CDR2 SYDVKM. V lost 5 bases to trimming and J lost 7 bases; unmatched junction nucleotides: 10. This CDR3 is built from 15 residues. In DNA, the CDR3 is TGTGCCAGCAGTCATCCGGGACAGGGGCTTTTTGGCTACACCTTC. Translation: CASSHPGQGLFGYTF.

The V gene is TRBV19, the J gene TRBJ2-5; D remains ambiguous. The CDR3 has 15 residues. Germline lookup yields CDR1 LNHDA and CDR2 SQIVND (reference sequence). V shed 3 bases and J shed 1 base, with 12 bases lying between them. CDR3 in amino acids: CASSISRAVQETQYF. The CDR3 DNA sequence: TGTGCCAGTAGTATCAGTCGTGCAGTCCAAGAGACCCAGTACTTC.

The chain combines TRBV4-3 with TRBJ2-1; 7 positions match TRBD2. This CDR3 comprises 15 residues. Germline CDR1 and CDR2: LGHNA and YSLEER. Trimming cost V 0 bases and J 5 bases; bases outside gene matches: 4. In nucleotides, the CDR3 is TGCGCCAGCAGCCAAGATTGGGGAGGGCACAATGAGCAGTTCTTC. It is translated as CASSQDWGGHNEQFF.

Note on this clone: The same CDR3 can be traced to other DNA sequences in this sample. The rearrangement links TRBV9 to TRBJ2-1, with D unresolved. Germline loops: CDR1 SGDLS, CDR2 YYNGEE. Between the trimmed V and J ends, which lost 0 bases and 10 bases, there was a span of 8 bases. The CDR3 sequence is 12 residues long. The CDR3: CASSVGASEQFF. The CDR3 DNA reads TGTGCCAGCAGCGTAGGGGCTTCCGAGCAGTTCTTC.

The rearrangement joins TRBV5-5 to TRBJ2-3; tentatively, D is TRBD2 (7 bases). The CDR3 has 16 residues. The germline V and J ends were trimmed by 6 bases and 5 bases, with 22 bases remaining between them. Germline V gene sequence: CDR1 SGHKS, CDR2 YYEKEE (reference sequence). The CDR3 loop is CASTRGARERRDTQYF. The CDR3 DNA sequence: TGTGCCAGCACCCGGGGGGCGCGGGAGAGGAGAGATACGCAGTATTTT.

This clone is a singleton in its sample. The rearrangement uses TRBV7-3 and TRBJ1-1; TRBD1 might be the D (5 bases). The CDR3 contains 13 residues. The V gene's germline CDR1 is SGHTA and CDR2 FQGTGA. V lost 6 bases to trimming and J lost 1 base, with 9 bases between them. In DNA form, the CDR3 reads TGTGCCAGCAGACATGGACAGAACACTGAAGCTTTCTTT. Its protein is CASRHGQNTEAFF. The full variable domain, with the rest looked up from reference TRBV7-3 and TRBJ1-1, is GAGVSQTPSNKVTEKGKYVELRCDPISGHTALYWYRQSLGQGPEFLIYFQGTGAADDSGLPNDRFFAVRPEGSVSTLKIQRTERGDSAVYLCASRHGQNTEAFFGQGTRLTVV.

The J gene is TRBJ2-1, the V gene TRBV28; 10 bases are shared with TRBD2. V dropped 3 bases and J dropped 6; count of bases not matched to a gene: 5. There are 15 residues in the CDR3. Germline CDR1 and CDR2: MDHEN and SYDVKM. The CDR3 coding sequence is TGTGCCAGCAGTTTGGAAGCTAGCGGGAGCAATGAGCAGTTCTTC. Amino acid sequence: CASSLEASGSNEQFF.

The V call is TRBV28, the J call TRBJ2-1; D call uncertain. The V end was cut by 3 bases, the J end by 3 bases, with 12 bases between. The CDR3 contains 15 residues. Germline loops: CDR1 MDHEN, CDR2 SYDVKM. CDR3 in amino acids: CASSLSYPNYNEQFF. The CDR3 bases are TGTGCCAGCAGTTTGAGCTATCCCAACTACAATGAGCAGTTCTTC.

This chain joins TRBV19 and TRBJ2-5, with 7 bases lining up with TRBD1. The last part of the DNA fits TRBJ2-7 better; the J call may be wrong. Looked up from germline, CDR1 is LNHDA and CDR2 is SQIVND (reference sequence). This CDR3 region has 14 residues. The CDR3 sequence: CASSMHRGVYEQYF. The CDR3 bases are TGTGCCAGTAGTATGCACAGGGGAGTTTACGAGCAGTACTTC.

The chain has TRBV20-1 and TRBJ1-1; D remains unclear. The V end was cut by 4 bases, the J end by 7 bases, with 7 bases between. The CDR3 is 10 amino acids. CDR1 and CDR2 (germline): DFQATT, SNEGSKA (reference sequence). The CDR3 protein is CSATRVEAFF. The CDR3 nucleotides read TGCAGTGCTACCCGGGTTGAAGCTTTCTTT.

The CDR3 spells CAIGQPQETQYF. The CDR3 nucleotides read TGTGCCATAGGACAGCCCCAAGAGACCCAGTACTTC. The genes are TRBV10-3 and TRBJ2-5, with a possible D match to TRBD1 (6 bases). Looked up from germline, CDR1 is ENHRY and CDR2 is SYGVKD. The V and J ends lost 9 bases and 1 base respectively, with 9 bases between them. CDR3 length equals 12 residues.

The CDR3 bases are TGTGCCAGCAGCGATGGGACAGGGCGGCATGAAAAACTGTTTTTT. It specifies CASSDGTGRHEKLFF. The chain recombines TRBV9 with TRBJ1-4, with 9 bases matching TRBD1. The CDR3 has 15 residues. Germline values: CDR1 SGDLS, CDR2 YYNGEE. J lost 6 bases, V lost 3 bases, and 6 bases had no gene match.